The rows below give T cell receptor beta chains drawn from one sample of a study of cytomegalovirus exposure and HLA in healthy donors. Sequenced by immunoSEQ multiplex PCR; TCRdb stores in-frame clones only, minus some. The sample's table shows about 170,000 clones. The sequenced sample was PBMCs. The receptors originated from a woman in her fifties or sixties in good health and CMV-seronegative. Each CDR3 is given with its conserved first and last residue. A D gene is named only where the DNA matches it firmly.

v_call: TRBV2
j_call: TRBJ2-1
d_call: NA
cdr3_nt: TGTGCCAGCTCAGTGGAGGGAGGCTCTTACAATGAGCAGTTCTTC
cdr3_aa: CASSVEGGSYNEQFF

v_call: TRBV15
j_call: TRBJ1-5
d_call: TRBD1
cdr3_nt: TGTGCCACCAGCAGAGATGGGACAGTCAATCAGCCCCAGCATTTT
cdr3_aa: CATSRDGTVNQPQHF

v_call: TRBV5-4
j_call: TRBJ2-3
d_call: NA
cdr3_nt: TGTGCCAGCAGCTCCCCGGGAGAGTCAGATACGCAGTATTTT
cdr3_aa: CASSSPGESDTQYF

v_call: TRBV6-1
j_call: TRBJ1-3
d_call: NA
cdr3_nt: TGTGCCAGCAGTGCTGACAGAAGCTCTGGAAACACCATATATTTT
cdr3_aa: CASSADRSSGNTIYF

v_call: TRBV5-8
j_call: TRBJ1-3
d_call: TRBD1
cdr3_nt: TGTGCCAGCAGCCGAGGGACAGGGACATCCGGAAACACCATATATTTT
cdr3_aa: CASSRGTGTSGNTIYF

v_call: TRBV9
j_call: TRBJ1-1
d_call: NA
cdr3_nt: TGTGCCAGCAGCGCACAGGAACGGTACACTGAAGCTTTCTTT
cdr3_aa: CASSAQERYTEAFF

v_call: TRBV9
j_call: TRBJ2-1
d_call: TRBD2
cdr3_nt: TGTGCCAGCAGCGTAAGCGGGGACTCCTACAATGAGCAGTTCTTC
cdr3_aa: CASSVSGDSYNEQFF

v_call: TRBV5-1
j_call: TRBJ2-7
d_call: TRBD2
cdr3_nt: TGCGCCAGCAGCTTGGATTTTTTGGGGGGGTGGGGATCCTACGAGCAGTACTTC
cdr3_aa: CASSLDFLGGWGSYEQYF

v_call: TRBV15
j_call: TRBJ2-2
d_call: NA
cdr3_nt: TGTGCCACCAGCGCATTAATGGGATGGCGGGCCGAGGGGAACACCGGGGAGCTGTTTTTT
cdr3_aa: CATSALMGWRAEGNTGELFF

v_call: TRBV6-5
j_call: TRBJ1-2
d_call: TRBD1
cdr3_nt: TGTGCCAGCACTAGGGACAGGGGCTATGGCTACACCTTC
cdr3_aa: CASTRDRGYGYTF

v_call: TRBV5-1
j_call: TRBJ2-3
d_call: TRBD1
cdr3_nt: TGCGCCAGCAGCTTTGGAGGACAGGGGCCGAGCACAGATACGCAGTATTTT
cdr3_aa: CASSFGGQGPSTDTQYF

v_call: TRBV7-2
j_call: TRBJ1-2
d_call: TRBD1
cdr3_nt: TGTGCCAGCAGCCTCAGGGGGCAAGGTGGCTACACCTTC
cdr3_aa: CASSLRGQGGYTF

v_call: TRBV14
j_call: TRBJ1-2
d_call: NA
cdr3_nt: TGTGCCAGCAGTTACAGGGCCGGCTATGGCTACACCTTC
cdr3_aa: CASSYRAGYGYTF

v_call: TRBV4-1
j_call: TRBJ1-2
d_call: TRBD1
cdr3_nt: TGCGCCAGCAGCCAAGACTACCTACAGGGGGCTTGGGGCTACACCTTC
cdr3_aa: CASSQDYLQGAWGYTF

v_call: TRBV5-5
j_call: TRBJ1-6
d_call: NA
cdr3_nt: TGTGCCAGCAGCCCCTACGATCTGATGAATTCACCCCTCCACTTT
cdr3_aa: CASSPYDLMNSPLHF

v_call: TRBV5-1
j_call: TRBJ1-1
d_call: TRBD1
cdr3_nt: TGCGCCAGCAGCTTTGCCCCGAACGGACAGGGAATGAACACTGAAGCTTTCTTT
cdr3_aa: CASSFAPNGQGMNTEAFF

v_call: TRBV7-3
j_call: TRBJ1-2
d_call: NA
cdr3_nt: TGTGCCAGCAGCTTAAATCGGGGGGCCGACTATGGCTACACCTTC
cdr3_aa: CASSLNRGADYGYTF

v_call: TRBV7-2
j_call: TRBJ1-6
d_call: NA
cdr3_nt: TGTGCCAGCAGCCGCCCACAGGGTAGTTCACCCCTCCACTTT
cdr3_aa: CASSRPQGSSPLHF

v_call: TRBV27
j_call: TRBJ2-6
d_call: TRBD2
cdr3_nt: TGTGCCAGCAGGGAGCGGGAGGGTCGGTCTGGGGCCAACGTCCTGACTTTC
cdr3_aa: CASREREGRSGANVLTF

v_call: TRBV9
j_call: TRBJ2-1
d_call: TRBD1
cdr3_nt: TGTGCCAGCAGCGTAGGTGGGACAGGGGCTACCCTCTCCTACAATGAGCAGTTCTTC
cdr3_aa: CASSVGGTGATLSYNEQFF

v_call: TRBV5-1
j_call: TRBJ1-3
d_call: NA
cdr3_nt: TGCGCCAGCAGCTTGTTTCCCAGCTCTGGAAACACCATATATTTT
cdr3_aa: CASSLFPSSGNTIYF

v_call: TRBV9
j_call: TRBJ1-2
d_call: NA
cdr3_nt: TGTGCCAGCAGCACAAGAGGGTACGCTAACTATGGCTACACCTTC
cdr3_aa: CASSTRGYANYGYTF

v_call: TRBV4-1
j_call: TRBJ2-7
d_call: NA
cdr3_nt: TGCGCCAGCAGCTTCCTAACGGGTACATCCTACGAGCAGTACTTC
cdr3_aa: CASSFLTGTSYEQYF

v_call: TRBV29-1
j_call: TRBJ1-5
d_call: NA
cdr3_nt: TGCAGCGTTGGAGTGTCGAGAGATCAGCCCCAGCATTTT
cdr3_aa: CSVGVSRDQPQHF

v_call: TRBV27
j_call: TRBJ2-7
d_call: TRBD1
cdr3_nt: TGTGCCAGCAGTTACGACCGGGACAGGGCGGACTACGAGCAGTACTTC
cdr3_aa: CASSYDRDRADYEQYF

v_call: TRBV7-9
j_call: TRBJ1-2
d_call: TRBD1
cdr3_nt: TGTGCCAGCAGCCATGACAGGGGCTATGGCTACACCTTC
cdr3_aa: CASSHDRGYGYTF

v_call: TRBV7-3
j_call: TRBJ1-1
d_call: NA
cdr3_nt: TGTGCCAGCAGCTTAGGACAGAACACTGAAGCTTTCTTT
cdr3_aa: CASSLGQNTEAFF

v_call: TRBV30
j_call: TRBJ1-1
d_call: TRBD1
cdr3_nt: TGTGCCTGGAGACCCCGGGGACAGGGCGAAGCTTTCTTT
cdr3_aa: CAWRPRGQGEAFF

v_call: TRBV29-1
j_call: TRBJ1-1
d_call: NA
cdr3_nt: TGCAGCGTTTTTGGAGTGAACACTGAAGCTTTCTTT
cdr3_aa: CSVFGVNTEAFF

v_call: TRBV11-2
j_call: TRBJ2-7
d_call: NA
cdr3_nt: TGTGCCAGCAGCTTAGATCTGCGACAGCCCTACGAGCAGTACTTC
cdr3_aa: CASSLDLRQPYEQYF

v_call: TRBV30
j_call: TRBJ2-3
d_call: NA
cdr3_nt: TGTGCCTGGAGTGCCGATTCTCAGGGGTCTAGCACAGATACGCAGTATTTT
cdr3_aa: CAWSADSQGSSTDTQYF

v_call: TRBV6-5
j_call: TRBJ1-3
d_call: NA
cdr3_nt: TGTGCCAGCAGCGTGGGGCTGGGAAACACCATATATTTT
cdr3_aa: CASSVGLGNTIYF

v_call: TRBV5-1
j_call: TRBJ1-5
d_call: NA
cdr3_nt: TGCGCCAGCAGCTTGGGGGCAGGTAATCAGCCCCAGCATTTT
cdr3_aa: CASSLGAGNQPQHF

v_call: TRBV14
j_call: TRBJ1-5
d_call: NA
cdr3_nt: TGTGCCAGCAGCCAAGATCTGAGGCAGCCCCAGCATTTT
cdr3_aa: CASSQDLRQPQHF

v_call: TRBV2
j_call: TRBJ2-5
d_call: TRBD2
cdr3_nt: TGTGCCAGCGCCAGCGGGAGTGGGGAGACCCAGTACTTC
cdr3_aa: CASASGSGETQYF

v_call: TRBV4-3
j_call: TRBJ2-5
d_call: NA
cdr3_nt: TGCGCCAGCAGCCAACTACTAGCTCCCCAAGAGACCCAGTACTTC
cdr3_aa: CASSQLLAPQETQYF

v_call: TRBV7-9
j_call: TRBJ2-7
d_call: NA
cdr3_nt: TGTGCCAGCAGCTTAAAAGGGGGAAGGGTCGGAGGCTACGAGCAGTACTTC
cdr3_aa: CASSLKGGRVGGYEQYF

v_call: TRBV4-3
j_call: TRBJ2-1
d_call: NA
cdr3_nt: TGCGCCAGCAGCCAACGAGGGTGGGCCTACAATGAGCAGTTCTTC
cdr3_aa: CASSQRGWAYNEQFF

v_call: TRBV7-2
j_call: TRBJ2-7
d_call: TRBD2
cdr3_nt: TGTGCCAGCAGCAGGAGCGGGGGAAACTACGAGCAGTACTTC
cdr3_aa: CASSRSGGNYEQYF

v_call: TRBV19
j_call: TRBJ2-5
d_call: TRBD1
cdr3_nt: TGTGCCAGTAGTATAGAGACAGGGGGTGCGACCCAGTACTTC
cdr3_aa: CASSIETGGATQYF

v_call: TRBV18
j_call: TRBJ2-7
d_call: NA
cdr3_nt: TGTGCCAGCTCACCAACGATCAACAGCTACGAGCAGTACTTC
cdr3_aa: CASSPTINSYEQYF

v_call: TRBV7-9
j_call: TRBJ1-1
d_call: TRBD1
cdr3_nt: TGTGCCAGCAGCCAGCAGGGGGGCTTGAACACTGAGGCTTTCTTT
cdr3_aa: CASSQQGGLNTEAFF

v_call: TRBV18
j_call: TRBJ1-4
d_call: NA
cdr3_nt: TGTGCCAGCTCACCCACCCTAGGGGGTGATGAAAAACTGTTTTTT
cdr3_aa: CASSPTLGGDEKLFF

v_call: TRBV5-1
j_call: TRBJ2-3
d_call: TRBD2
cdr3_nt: TGCGCCAGCAGCCCTCGGGCGGGGGGGGCAGATACGCAGTATTTT
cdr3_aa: CASSPRAGGADTQYF

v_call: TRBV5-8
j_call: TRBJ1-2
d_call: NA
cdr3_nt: TGTGCCAGCAGCTCCGGACAGCAACTCTATGGCTACACCTTC
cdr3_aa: CASSSGQQLYGYTF

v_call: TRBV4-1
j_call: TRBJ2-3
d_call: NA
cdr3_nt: TGCGCCAGCAGTCTCTCCTTAGTGGGGGGTTCCACAGATACGCAGTATTTT
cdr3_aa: CASSLSLVGGSTDTQYF

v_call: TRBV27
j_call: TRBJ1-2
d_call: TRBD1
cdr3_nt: TGTGCCAGCAGTCAATCCTTCCAACAGGGGGCGCGAGGCTACACCTTC
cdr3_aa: CASSQSFQQGARGYTF

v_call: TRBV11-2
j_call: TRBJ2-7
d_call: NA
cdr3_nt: TGTGCCAGCAGCTTAGTGGAGGGGGCGGGGTACGAGCAGTACTTC
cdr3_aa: CASSLVEGAGYEQYF

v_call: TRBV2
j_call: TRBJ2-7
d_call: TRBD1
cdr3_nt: TGCGCCAGCAGGATAATGGACAGGACCTACGAGCAGTACTTC
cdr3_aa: CASRIMDRTYEQYF

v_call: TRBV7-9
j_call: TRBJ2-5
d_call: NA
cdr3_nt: TGTGCCAGCAGCTTAGAGGGGGTGCGGCAAGAGACCCAGTACTTC
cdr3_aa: CASSLEGVRQETQYF

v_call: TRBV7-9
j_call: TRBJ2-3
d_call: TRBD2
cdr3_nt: TGTGCCAGCAGTCTAGCGGGGTCGAATACGCAGTATTTT
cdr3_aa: CASSLAGSNTQYF

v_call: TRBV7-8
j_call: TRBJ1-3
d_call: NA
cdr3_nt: TGTGCCAGCAGCTCACAGGGCCCGCTCGCTGGAAACACCATATATTTT
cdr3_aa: CASSSQGPLAGNTIYF

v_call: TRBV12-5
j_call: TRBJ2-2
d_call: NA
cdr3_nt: TGTGCTAGTGGTTTGGAGGCAGGAAAGCTGTTTTTT
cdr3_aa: CASGLEAGKLFF

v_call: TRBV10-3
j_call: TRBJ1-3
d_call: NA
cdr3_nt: TGTGCCATCAGTCCAGCGGGAGACACCATATATTTT
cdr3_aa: CAISPAGDTIYF

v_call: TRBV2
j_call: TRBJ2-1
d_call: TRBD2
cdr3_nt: TGTGCCAGTCTAGCGGGGAATTACAATGAGCAGTTCTTC
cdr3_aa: CASLAGNYNEQFF

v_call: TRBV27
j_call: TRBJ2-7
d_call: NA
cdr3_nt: TGTGCCAGCAGTTGGATCTCGGGGACAAAGTACGAGCAGTACTTC
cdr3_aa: CASSWISGTKYEQYF

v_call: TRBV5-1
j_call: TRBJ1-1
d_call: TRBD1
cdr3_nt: TGCGCCAGCAGCTTGGGGGACAGGGCGACTGAAGCTTTCTTT
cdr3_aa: CASSLGDRATEAFF

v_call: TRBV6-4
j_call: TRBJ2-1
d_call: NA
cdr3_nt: TGTGCCAGCAGCCCCGACCCACTAGCTTCCTACAATGAGCAGTTCTTC
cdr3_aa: CASSPDPLASYNEQFF

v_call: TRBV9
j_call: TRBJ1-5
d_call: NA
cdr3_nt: TGTGCCAGCAGCAAAACCGGGTACCAGCCCCAGCATTTT
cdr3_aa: CASSKTGYQPQHF